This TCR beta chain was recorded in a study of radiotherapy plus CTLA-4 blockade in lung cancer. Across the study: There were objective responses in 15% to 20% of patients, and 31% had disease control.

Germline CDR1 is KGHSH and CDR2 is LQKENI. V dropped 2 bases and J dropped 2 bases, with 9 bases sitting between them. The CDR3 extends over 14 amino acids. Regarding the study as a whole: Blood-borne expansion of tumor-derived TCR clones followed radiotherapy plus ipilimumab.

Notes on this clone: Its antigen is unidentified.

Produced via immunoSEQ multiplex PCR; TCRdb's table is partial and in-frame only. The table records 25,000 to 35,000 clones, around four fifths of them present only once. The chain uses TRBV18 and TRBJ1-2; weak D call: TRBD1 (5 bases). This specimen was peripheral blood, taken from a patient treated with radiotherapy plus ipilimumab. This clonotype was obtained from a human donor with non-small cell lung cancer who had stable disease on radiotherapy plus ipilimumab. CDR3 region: CASSPVTENYGYTF. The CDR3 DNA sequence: TGTGCCAGCTCACCAGTGACAGAGAACTATGGCTACACCTTC.